The 32 T cell receptor beta chains below all came from one sample that was sequenced in a study of response to subunit inactivated influenza vaccine. TCRdb redid the calling of the RT-PCR reads with MiXCR, one entry per CDR3 protein. The sample carries over 750,000 distinct CDR3 sequences, 21% recorded once. Sequencing used PBMCs from blood, obtained approximately 5 days after vaccination. The receptors originated from a man over 45 who received an inactivated influenza vaccine.

V is TRBV6-5 and J is TRBJ2-1; 10 bases are a match to TRBD2. CDR1 and CDR2 (germline): MNHEY, SVGAGI. Losses at the gene ends were 4 bases for V and 5 bases for J; bases not matched to a gene: 5. The CDR3 runs to 15 residues. CDR3 region: CASSSGTSVNNEQFF. DNA for the CDR3: TGTGCCAGCAGTTCCGGGACTAGCGTAAACAATGAGCAGTTCTTC.

The chain combines TRBV7-6 with TRBJ2-7; 8 bases match TRBD2. J lost 4 bases, V lost 8 bases, and 7 bases had no gene match. This CDR3 is built from 13 residues. Germline V gives CDR1 SGHVS, CDR2 FNYEAQ. CDR3 in amino acids: CASASGGFYEQYF. CDR3 in DNA: TGTGCCAGCGCGAGCGGGGGTTTTTACGAGCAGTACTTC.

This clonotype showed up just a few times. V usage is TRBV7-9 and J usage is TRBJ2-3; D uncertain. V gave up 3 bases and J gave up 2 bases, with 18 bases separating them. The CDR3 extends over 17 amino acids. Germline V gives CDR1 SEHNR, CDR2 FQNEAQ (reference sequence). The CDR3 region is CASSFLGGTFYTDTQYF. CDR3 bases: TGTGCCAGCAGCTTCCTTGGCGGAACTTTTTACACAGATACGCAGTATTTT.

This clonotype has ten or more counts. V usage is TRBV12-3 or TRBV12-4 and J usage is TRBJ2-7; TRBD2 agrees at 9 bases. V trimming: 4 bases; J trimming: 0 bases; junction bases outside the gene matches: 4. There are 15 residues in the CDR3. The DNA for the CDR3 is TGTGCCAGCAGTTCTAGCGGGACTAGCTCCTACGAGCAGTACTTC. Its protein product is CASSSSGTSSYEQYF.

This clonotype was seen only a few times. The V gene is TRBV5-6, the J gene TRBJ2-1, with 9 nucleotides matching TRBD1. The CDR3 length is 15 residues. The germline V gene has CDR1 SGHDT and CDR2 YYEEEE. V trimming: 4 bases; J trimming: 7 bases; junction bases outside the gene matches: 9. For the CDR3, the DNA is TGTGCCAGCAGCACCGGGACAGGGAGTGGAAATGAGCAGTTCTTC. Its protein is CASSTGTGSGNEQFF.

This sequence joins TRBV10-3 and TRBJ2-1; D uncertain. Germline CDR1 ENHRY, CDR2 SYGVKD. Trimming shortened V by 6 bases and J by 4 bases, and 13 bases separated the two germline ends. The CDR3 consists of 14 residues. The CDR3 loop is CAIRDGQLYNEQFF. In nucleotides, the CDR3 is TGTGCCATCAGGGACGGCCAGTTATACAATGAGCAGTTCTTC.

This clonotype was counted only a few times. The V gene is TRBV20-1, the J gene TRBJ2-1, with TRBD2 matching over 11 bases. Trimming took 0 bases from V and 0 from J; bases not matched to a gene: 7. Germline V gene lookup returns CDR1 DFQATT and CDR2 SNEGSKA (reference sequence). This CDR3 is 18 amino acids long. CDR3 protein: CSARDMASGGTSYNEQFF. The CDR3 DNA reads TGCAGTGCTAGAGATATGGCTAGCGGGGGGACCTCCTACAATGAGCAGTTCTTC.

Only a few counts were recorded for this clonotype. V and J are TRBV4-2 and TRBJ1-2; perhaps TRBD1 as D (5 bases). Per germline, CDR1 LGHNA and CDR2 YNFKEQ. The CDR3 sequence is 16 residues long. Trimming removed 1 base at V and 0 bases at J, with 12 bases between. DNA of the CDR3: TGTGCCAGCAGCCAAGGGGGCGGGGCCTCTAACTATGGCTACACCTTC. This codes for CASSQGGGASNYGYTF.

The V gene is TRBV18, the J gene TRBJ2-3, with D uncertain. CDR1 KGHSH and CDR2 LQKENI come from the germline V gene. CDR3 length equals 15 residues. Trimming removed 3 bases at V and 3 bases at J, with 13 bases between. DNA of the CDR3: TGTGCCAGCTCACCGCCGGCCCTAGTGACAGATACGCAGTATTTT. This encodes CASSPPALVTDTQYF. Supplemented by reference TRBV18 and TRBJ2-3, the full variable domain reads NAGVMQNPRHLVRRRGQEARLRCSPMKGHSHVYWYRQLPEEGLKFMVYLQKENIIDESGMPKERFSAEFPKEGPSILRIQQVVRGDSAAYFCASSPPALVTDTQYFGPGTRLTVL.

There are many counts of this clonotype. The chain joins TRBV28 to TRBJ2-4; D not certain. Germline assignment: CDR1 MDHEN and CDR2 SYDVKM. V was pared by 6 bases and J by 1 base, with 10 bases between. The CDR3 runs 14 residues. The CDR3 protein is CASSWTDAKNIQYF. CDR3 DNA sequence: TGTGCCAGCAGCTGGACGGACGCCAAAAACATTCAGTACTTC.

This chain joins TRBV11-2 and TRBJ2-7, with D perhaps TRBD2 (5 bases). Germline CDR1 is SGHAT and CDR2 is FQNNGV. V lost 0 bases and J lost 6, with 18 bases in between. The CDR3 is 16 amino acids. CDR3 DNA: TGTGCCAGCAGCTTAGAAACTAGGGCAGTCCTAGGCGAGCAGTACTTC. It is translated as CASSLETRAVLGEQYF.

The rearrangement uses TRBV12-3 or TRBV12-4 and TRBJ1-5, with TRBD1 identical over 9 bases. V was clipped by 5 bases and J by 6 bases; unmatched bases: 5. The CDR3 sequence is 14 residues long. The CDR3 is CASSTGQGIQPQHF. In nucleotides, the CDR3 is TGTGCCAGCAGTACCGGACAGGGGATTCAGCCCCAGCATTTT.

The chain uses TRBV20-1 and TRBJ2-5, with D perhaps given as TRBD1 or TRBD2 (5 bases each). Germline CDR1 and CDR2: DFQATT and SNEGSKA (reference sequence). The CDR3 sequence is 13 residues long. Trimming shortened V by 0 bases and J by 4 bases, and 9 bases separated the two germline ends. The DNA for the CDR3 is TGCAGTGCTAGAGATGGGGGAGTAGAGACCCAGTACTTC. Translated: CSARDGGVETQYF.

As to this clonotype: A much larger clone sits a single nucleotide away, making a read error possible. The V call is TRBV5-1, the J call TRBJ2-6; D is possibly TRBD1 (5 bases). CDR1 and CDR2 (germline): SGHRS, YFSETQ. V was cut by 1 base and J by 2 bases, with 16 bases left in between. The CDR3 runs to 18 residues. DNA of the CDR3: TGCGCCAGCAGCTTGCTACGGACAACCAGCCCTGGGGCCAACGTCCTGACTTTC. This sequence encodes CASSLLRTTSPGANVLTF. The whole variable domain, remainder taken from reference TRBV5-1 and TRBJ2-6, is KAGVTQTPRYLIKTRGQQVTLSCSPISGHRSVSWYQQTPGQGLQFLFEYFSETQRNKGNFPGRFSGRQFSNSRSEMNVSTLELGDSALYLCASSLLRTTSPGANVLTFGAGSRLTVL.

This clonotype was observed many times. For the CDR3, the DNA is TGTGCCAGCAGTCGACAGGAGACTGGAAACACCATATATTTT. Its protein is CASSRQETGNTIYF. V and J are TRBV12-3 or TRBV12-4 and TRBJ1-3, with D possibly being TRBD1 (6 bases). The CDR3 is 14 residues long. V was pared by 5 bases and J by 2 bases, with 10 bases between.

This chain links TRBV29-1 with TRBJ1-2; TRBD1 matches at 7 bases. V gave up 8 bases and J gave up 3 bases; unmatched junction bases: 12. This CDR3 has 14 residues. Per germline, CDR1 SQVTM and CDR2 ANQGSEA. CDR3 in amino acids: CSIRQGDFDYGYTF. In DNA form, the CDR3 reads TGCAGCATCCGGCAGGGGGATTTTGACTATGGCTACACCTTC.

The chain couples TRBV10-3 to TRBJ2-2, with D possibly TRBD1 on 5 matching bases. The CDR3 has 15 amino acids. The germline CDR1 and CDR2 sequences are ENHRY and SYGVKD. Trimming stripped 6 bases from V and 1 base from J, with 12 bases between. CDR3 DNA sequence: TGTGCCATCAGCACCCTGCAGGGGAACACCGGGGAGCTGTTTTTT. Translated, it gives CAISTLQGNTGELFF.

V is TRBV4-3 and J is TRBJ2-1, with D perhaps TRBD2 (7 bases). The germline CDR1 and CDR2 sequences are LGHNA and YSLEER. The CDR3 totals 15 residues. Between the trimmed V and J ends, which lost 0 bases and 9 bases, there was a span of 15 bases. The CDR3 DNA follows: TGCGCCAGCAGCCAAGATCAACGGGGGGCGATTGAGCAGTTCTTC. Its translation: CASSQDQRGAIEQFF.

This clonotype was detected a few times. The chain combines TRBV6-1 with TRBJ2-7, with D uncertain. Germline V gene sequence: CDR1 MNHNS, CDR2 SASEGT. Trimming removed 4 bases from V and 3 bases from J, with 7 bases in between. The CDR3 sequence is 12 residues long. CDR3 loop: CASSGPGYEQYF. The DNA for the CDR3 is TGTGCCAGCAGTGGGCCTGGCTACGAGCAGTACTTC.

The rearrangement uses TRBV7-3 and TRBJ2-5; either TRBD1 or TRBD2 may fit D (5 bases each). Trimming stripped 5 bases from V and 1 base from J, with 26 bases between. CDR1 is SGHTA and CDR2 is FQGTGA in the germline V gene. The CDR3 length is 19 residues. CDR3 protein: CASSAQPGTAETSQETQYF. For the CDR3, the DNA is TGTGCCAGCAGCGCCCAGCCAGGGACGGCGGAGACCTCCCAAGAGACCCAGTACTTC.

This clonotype was recorded a few times. V is TRBV4-3 and J is TRBJ2-1, with D possibly being TRBD2 (5 bases). The CDR3 consists of 16 residues. Deletions cut 0 bases from V and 0 bases from J, with 9 bases between. Germline V gene sequence: CDR1 LGHNA, CDR2 YSLEER. The CDR3 here is CASSQEYSASYNEQFF. For the CDR3, the DNA is TGCGCCAGCAGCCAAGAGTATAGCGCCTCCTACAATGAGCAGTTCTTC.

Written as DNA, the CDR3 is TGCAGTGCTGGGGGGATACTAGCGGGAGGGCCAAACGAGCAGTACTTC. Translating it yields CSAGGILAGGPNEQYF. The rearrangement uses TRBV20-1 and TRBJ2-7; 13 positions match TRBD2. V lost 5 bases and J lost 5; bases outside the gene matches: 12. The germline CDR1 and CDR2 sequences are DFQATT and SNEGSKA (reference sequence). The CDR3 has 16 amino acids.

The chain couples TRBV20-1 to TRBJ2-3, with TRBD2 identical over 13 bases. This CDR3 contains 16 residues. Germline-derived CDR1 and CDR2 are DFQATT and SNEGSKA (reference sequence). With 2 bases clipped from V and 4 bases from J, the junction kept 6 bases outside the gene matches. The CDR3: CSARPWTSGRADTQYF. The CDR3 nucleotides are TGCAGTGCTAGACCATGGACTAGCGGGAGAGCAGATACGCAGTATTTT.

This clonotype showed up many times. The CDR3 spells CASSPGQAGFGGETQYF. In DNA, the CDR3 is TGTGCCAGCAGCCCCGGTCAAGCGGGATTTGGGGGAGAGACCCAGTACTTC. This chain links TRBV7-2 with TRBJ2-5; 7 positions match TRBD2. V was pared by 5 bases and J by 4 bases, with 16 bases of the junction left unmatched. This CDR3 is built from 17 residues. From germline, CDR1 is SGHTA and CDR2 FQGNSA.

This clonotype was seen a handful of times. V is TRBV6-5 and J is TRBJ2-1, with D perhaps being TRBD1 or TRBD2 (5 bases each). The CDR3 spans 16 residues. The germline CDR1 and CDR2 sequences are MNHEY and SVGAGI. V was clipped by 2 bases and J by 4 bases, with 15 bases between them. This CDR3 reads CASSYRDPYRYNEQFF. CDR3 in DNA: TGTGCCAGCAGTTACCGGGACCCCTACCGTTACAATGAGCAGTTCTTC.

The V call is TRBV6-5, the J call TRBJ1-6; tentatively, D is TRBD1 (5 bases). The CDR3 is 14 amino acids. Deletions cut 2 bases from V and 8 bases from J, with 10 bases between. Per the germline V gene, CDR1 is MNHEY and CDR2 is SVGAGI. The CDR3 protein is CASSYRQGYSPLHF. DNA of the CDR3: TGTGCCAGCAGTTACCGGCAGGGTTATTCACCCCTCCACTTT.

The sample holds a few counts of this clonotype. V usage is TRBV29-1 and J usage is TRBJ2-1, with D uncertain. The CDR3 consists of 14 residues. The germline V and J ends were trimmed by 0 bases and 6 bases, with 12 bases remaining between them. Germline loops: CDR1 SQVTM, CDR2 ANQGSEA. The CDR3 loop reads CSVEELPNPNEQFF. The CDR3 DNA reads as TGCAGCGTTGAAGAACTACCCAACCCCAATGAGCAGTTCTTC.

This chain uses TRBV7-3 with TRBJ2-2; unclear D gene. This CDR3 is built from 16 residues. V gave up 2 bases and J gave up 4 bases, with 14 bases separating them. CDR1 and CDR2 (germline): SGHTA, FQGTGA. The CDR3 region is CASSLSRFVGTGELFF. The CDR3 DNA sequence: TGTGCCAGCAGCTTATCCCGATTCGTCGGCACCGGGGAGCTGTTTTTT.

This clonotype was found a few times. The chain links TRBV20-1 to TRBJ2-3, with 10 bases matching TRBD2. Germline V gene sequence: CDR1 DFQATT, CDR2 SNEGSKA (reference sequence). The junction had 6 bases not matched to a gene; V was cut back by 3 bases and J by 6 bases. The CDR3 is 14 residues long. CDR3 region: CSASLAGVADTQYF. CDR3 nucleotides: TGCAGTGCTAGCCTAGCGGGGGTCGCGGATACGCAGTATTTT.

A few counts support this clonotype. J is TRBJ1-2 and V is TRBV27, with D perhaps matching TRBD1 (6 bases). Germline CDR1 MNHEY, CDR2 SMNVEV (reference sequence). The CDR3 loop spans 15 amino acids. Trimming removed 4 bases at V and 8 bases at J, with 20 bases between. In nucleotides, the CDR3 is TGTGCCAGCAGTTATCTTATGACAGGACTCGGGGGCTACACCTTC. This sequence encodes CASSYLMTGLGGYTF.

This clonotype turned up a few times. This chain links TRBV10-3 with TRBJ2-3; D call uncertain. The V gene's germline CDR1 is ENHRY and CDR2 SYGVKD. Trimming left V 0 bases short and J 3 bases short, with 13 bases between. The CDR3 sequence is 16 residues long. The CDR3 is CAISESPGSRTDTQYF. DNA for the CDR3: TGTGCCATCAGTGAGTCGCCCGGGTCACGTACAGATACGCAGTATTTT.

This clonotype was seen at least ten times. This chain links TRBV12-3 or TRBV12-4 with TRBJ1-5, with D possibly matching TRBD1 (5 bases). This CDR3 is 14 amino acids long. Deletions cut 6 bases from V and 4 bases from J, with 13 bases between. The CDR3 loop is CASSPRDGNQPQHF. DNA of the CDR3: TGTGCCAGCAGCCCGAGGGACGGGAATCAGCCCCAGCATTTT.